The subject of this entry is one T cell receptor beta chain. The antigen remains undetermined. The data originate from a study of graft-versus-host responses after intestinal transplantation. Germline lookup yields CDR1 SGHNT and CDR2 YYREEE (reference sequence). This CDR3 is 14 amino acids long. J gave up 2 bases and V 4 bases, and 2 bases lay outside the gene matches. Study-wide points: Recipient bone marrow held GvH clones, some seen earlier in ileum or blood.

Profiling relied on immunoSEQ multiplex PCR, and the TCRdb table lists in-frame clones only, not all of them. Of about 88,000 clones listed, over 90% are singletons. This sequence was found in a human donor who was the organ donor for an intestinal transplant. This chain connects TRBV5-4 to TRBJ2-7; 11 bases line up with TRBD2. This material consisted of unstimulated CD4+ T cells sorted from spleen or lymph node cells, taken before transplant. As DNA, the CDR3 is TGTGCCAGCAGCCCTAGCGGGGGGCCCTACGAGCAGTACTTC. Its protein is CASSPSGGPYEQYF.